The clone carrying this T cell receptor (beta chain) was recorded at least ten times. Antigen specificity is unknown. This CDR3 contains 18 residues. Germline V gene lookup returns CDR1 MNHNS and CDR2 SASEGT. The V gene end was trimmed by 4 bases and the J gene end by 4 bases; junction bases not matched to a gene: 12. This specimen comes from a study of regulatory T cells in long-lasting Graves disease. Overall study findings and caveats: Researchers reported studying only peripheral blood, not thyroid tissue. New patients shared fewer public clonotypes (approximately 970) than persistent patients did (2,741). It was in persistent disease that TRBV28, TRBJ1-2 and TRBJ2-5 were favored.

Documented time point: newly diagnosed GD, antithyroid drugs for less than 3 months. The authors made the TCR library using RNA they extracted from PBMCs. Arm-PCR of CDR3 regions and iRepertoire HTBI primers were used to build TCR beta libraries. One entry per CDR3 protein, called by TCRdb with MiXCR from the multiplex PCR reads. The sample has 390,000 or so distinct CDR3 sequences; approximately 10% are singletons. These data also featured in a second study, about T cells in Graves' hyperthyroidism and ophthalmopathy.

The chain couples TRBV6-1 to TRBJ2-1; 11 positions agree with TRBD2. Specimen: peripheral blood mononuclear cells (PBMCs), collected at new diagnosis, from a patient treated with antithyroid drugs. This TCR was sampled from a woman younger than 30 with Graves disease. For the CDR3, the DNA is TGTGCCAGCAGTGTTAGCGGGAGGGCAAGTAAGGCGTACAATGAGCAGTTCTTC. Amino acids: CASSVSGRASKAYNEQFF.